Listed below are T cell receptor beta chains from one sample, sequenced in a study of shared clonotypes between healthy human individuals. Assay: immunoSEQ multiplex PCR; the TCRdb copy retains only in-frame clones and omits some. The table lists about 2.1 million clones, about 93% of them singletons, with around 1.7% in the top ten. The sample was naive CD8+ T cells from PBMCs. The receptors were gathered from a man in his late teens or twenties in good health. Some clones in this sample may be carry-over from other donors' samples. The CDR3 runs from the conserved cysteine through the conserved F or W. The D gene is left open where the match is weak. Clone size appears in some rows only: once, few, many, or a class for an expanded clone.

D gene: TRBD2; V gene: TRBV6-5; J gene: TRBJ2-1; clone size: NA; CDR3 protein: CASSGEGGNEQFF; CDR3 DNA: TGTGCCAGCAGCGGGGAGGGAGGCAATGAGCAGTTCTTC
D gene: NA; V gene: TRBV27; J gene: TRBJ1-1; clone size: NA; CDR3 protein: CASSPWTDGTEAFF; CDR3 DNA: TGTGCCAGCTCTCCATGGACAGACGGGACTGAAGCTTTCTTT
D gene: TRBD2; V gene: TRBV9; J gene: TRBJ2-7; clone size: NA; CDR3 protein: CASSPRTSGAYEQYF; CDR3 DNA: TGTGCCAGCAGCCCGAGGACTAGCGGAGCCTACGAGCAGTACTTC
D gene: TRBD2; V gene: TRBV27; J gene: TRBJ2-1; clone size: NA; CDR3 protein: CASSLGTSGNEQFF; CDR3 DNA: TGTGCCAGCAGTTTAGGGACTAGCGGGAATGAGCAGTTCTTC
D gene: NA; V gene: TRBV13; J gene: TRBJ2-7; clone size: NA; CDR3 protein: CASSPRLPAEQYF; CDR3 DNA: TGTGCCAGCAGCCCCCGACTCCCTGCCGAGCAGTACTTC
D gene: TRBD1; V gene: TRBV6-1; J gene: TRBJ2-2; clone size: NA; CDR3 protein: CASSEARGRVGTGELFF; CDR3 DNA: TGTGCCAGCAGTGAAGCGAGGGGGCGCGTGGGCACCGGGGAGCTGTTTTTT
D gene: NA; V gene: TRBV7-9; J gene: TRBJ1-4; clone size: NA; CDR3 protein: CASSPPWTTNEKLFF; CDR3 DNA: TGTGCCAGCAGCCCTCCGTGGACAACTAATGAAAAACTGTTTTTT
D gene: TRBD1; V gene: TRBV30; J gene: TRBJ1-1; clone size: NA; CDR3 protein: CAWTGQPNTEAFF; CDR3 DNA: TGTGCCTGGACGGGACAGCCGAACACTGAAGCTTTCTTT
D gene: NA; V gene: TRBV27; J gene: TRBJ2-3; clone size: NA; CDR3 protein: CASSYFAWDTQYF; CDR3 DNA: TGTGCCAGCAGTTATTTCGCCTGGGATACGCAGTATTTT
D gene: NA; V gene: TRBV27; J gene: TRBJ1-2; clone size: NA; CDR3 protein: CASSLQGTWDGYTF; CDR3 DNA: TGTGCCAGCAGTCTCCAGGGGACCTGGGATGGCTACACCTTC
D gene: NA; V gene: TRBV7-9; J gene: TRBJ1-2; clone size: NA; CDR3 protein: CASSTGIYGYTF; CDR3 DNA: TGTGCCAGCAGCACCGGGATTTATGGCTACACCTTC
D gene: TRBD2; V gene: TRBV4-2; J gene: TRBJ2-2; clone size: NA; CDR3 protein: CASSQDPLAGGQNGELFF; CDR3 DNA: TGTGCCAGCAGCCAAGACCCCCTAGCGGGAGGGCAAAACGGGGAGCTGTTTTTT
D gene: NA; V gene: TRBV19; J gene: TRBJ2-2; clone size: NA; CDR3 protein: CASSTLAARGTGELFF; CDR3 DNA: TGTGCCAGTAGTACCTTAGCTGCGAGGGGCACCGGGGAGCTGTTTTTT
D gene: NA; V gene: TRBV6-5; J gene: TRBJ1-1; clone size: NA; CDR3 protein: CASRPGGSTEAFF; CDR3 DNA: TGTGCCAGCAGACCCGGGGGGAGTACTGAAGCTTTCTTT
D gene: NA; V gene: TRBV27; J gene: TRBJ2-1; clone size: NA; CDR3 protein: CASSPRTRNNEQFF; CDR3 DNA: TGTGCCAGCAGTCCCCGGACAAGAAACAATGAGCAGTTCTTC
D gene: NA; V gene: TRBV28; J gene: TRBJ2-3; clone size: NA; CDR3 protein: CASSLSASTDTQYF; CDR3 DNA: TGTGCCAGCAGTTTGTCAGCTAGCACAGATACGCAGTATTTT
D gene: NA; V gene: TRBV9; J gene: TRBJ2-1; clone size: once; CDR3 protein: CASSVGPARVNEQFF; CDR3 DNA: TGTGCCAGCAGCGTAGGCCCTGCCCGTGTCAATGAGCAGTTCTTC
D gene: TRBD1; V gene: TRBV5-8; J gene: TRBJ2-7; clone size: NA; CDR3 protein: CAGTEYEQYF; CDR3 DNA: TGTGCCGGGACAGAGTACGAGCAGTACTTC
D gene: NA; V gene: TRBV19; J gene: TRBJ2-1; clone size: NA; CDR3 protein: CASKALGSSYNEQFF; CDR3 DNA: TGTGCCAGCAAAGCCCTCGGGAGCTCCTACAATGAGCAGTTCTTC
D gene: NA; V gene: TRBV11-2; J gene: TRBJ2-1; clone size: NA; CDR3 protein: CASSFALTGSSYNEQFF; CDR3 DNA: TGTGCCAGCAGCTTCGCCCTCACAGGGAGCTCCTACAATGAGCAGTTCTTC
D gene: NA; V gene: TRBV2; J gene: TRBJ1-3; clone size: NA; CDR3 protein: CASSEGELSGNTIYF; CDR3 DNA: TGTGCCAGCAGTGAGGGTGAACTCTCTGGAAACACCATATATTTT
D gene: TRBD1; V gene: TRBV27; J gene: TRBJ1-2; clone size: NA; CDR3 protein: CASSLSRTGNYGYTF; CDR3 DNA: TGTGCCAGCAGTTTATCTCGGACAGGGAACTATGGCTACACCTTC
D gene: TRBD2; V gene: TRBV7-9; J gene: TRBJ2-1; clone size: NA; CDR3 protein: CASSQGLAGPRYNEQFF; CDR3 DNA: TGTGCCAGCAGCCAGGGACTAGCGGGGCCTCGCTACAATGAGCAGTTCTTC
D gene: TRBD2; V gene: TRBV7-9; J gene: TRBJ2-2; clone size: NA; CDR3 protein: CASGLTSGQNTGELFF; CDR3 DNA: TGTGCCAGCGGCCTGACTAGCGGGCAAAACACCGGGGAGCTGTTTTTT
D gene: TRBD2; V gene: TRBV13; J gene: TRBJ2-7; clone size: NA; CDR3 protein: CASSHGLAGDGYEQYF; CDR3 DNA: TGTGCCAGCAGCCACGGACTAGCGGGAGACGGGTACGAGCAGTACTTC
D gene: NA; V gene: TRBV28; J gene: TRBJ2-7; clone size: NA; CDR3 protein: CASSFSYIHRGGGEQYF; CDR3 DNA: TGTGCCAGCAGTTTCAGTTATATACACAGGGGAGGTGGCGAGCAGTACTTC
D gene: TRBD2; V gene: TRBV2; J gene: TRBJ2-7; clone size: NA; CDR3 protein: CASSRTSSYEQYF; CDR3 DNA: TGTGCCAGCAGTCGGACTAGTTCCTACGAGCAGTACTTC
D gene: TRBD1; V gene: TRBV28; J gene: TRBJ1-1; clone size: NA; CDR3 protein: CASRLHRGGGTEAFF; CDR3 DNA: TGTGCCAGCAGGCTGCACAGGGGCGGGGGCACTGAAGCTTTCTTT
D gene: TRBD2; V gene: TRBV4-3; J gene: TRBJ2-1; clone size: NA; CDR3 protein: CASSQLWTSADNEQFF; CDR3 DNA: TGCGCCAGCAGCCAGCTCTGGACTAGCGCGGACAATGAGCAGTTCTTC
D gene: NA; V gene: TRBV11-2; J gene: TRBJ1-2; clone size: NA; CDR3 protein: CASSPLGGFYGYTF; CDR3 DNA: TGTGCCAGCAGCCCACTAGGGGGGTTCTATGGCTACACCTTC
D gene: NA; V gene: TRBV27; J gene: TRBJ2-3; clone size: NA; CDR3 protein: CASSSQLDTQYF; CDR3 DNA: TGTGCCAGCAGTTCCCAGCTAGATACGCAGTATTTT
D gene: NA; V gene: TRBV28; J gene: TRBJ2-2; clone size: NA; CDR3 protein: CASSLGAPPNTGELFF; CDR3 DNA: TGTGCCAGCAGTTTGGGAGCACCACCGAACACCGGGGAGCTGTTTTTT
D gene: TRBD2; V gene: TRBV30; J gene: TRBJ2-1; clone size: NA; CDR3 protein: CAWSRERLRLLAGEGDEQFF; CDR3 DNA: TGTGCCTGGAGTCGAGAGCGCCTTAGACTTCTAGCGGGAGAAGGAGATGAGCAGTTCTTC
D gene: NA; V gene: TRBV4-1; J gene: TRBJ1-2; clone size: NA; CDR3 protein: CASSHLQTGHYGYTF; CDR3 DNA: TGCGCCAGCAGCCATCTCCAAACAGGTCACTATGGCTACACCTTC
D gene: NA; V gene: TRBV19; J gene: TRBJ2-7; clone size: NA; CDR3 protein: CASSGTERDEQYF; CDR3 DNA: TGTGCCAGTAGTGGGACGGAACGAGACGAGCAGTACTTC
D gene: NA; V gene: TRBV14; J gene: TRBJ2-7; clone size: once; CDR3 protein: CASSQVLARTYEQYF; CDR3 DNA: TGTGCCAGCAGCCAAGTCCTAGCGAGGACCTACGAGCAGTACTTC
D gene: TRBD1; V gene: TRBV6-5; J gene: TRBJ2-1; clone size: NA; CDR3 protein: CASSYSDRGVYNEQFF; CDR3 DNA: TGTGCCAGCAGTTACTCGGACAGGGGTGTCTACAATGAGCAGTTCTTC
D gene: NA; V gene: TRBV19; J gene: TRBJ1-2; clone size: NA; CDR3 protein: CASSIIGLGYTF; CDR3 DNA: TGTGCCAGTAGTATAATAGGGCTCGGCTACACCTTC
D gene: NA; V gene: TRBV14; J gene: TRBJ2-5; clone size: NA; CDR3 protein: CASSQDREGGYTETQYF; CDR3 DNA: TGTGCCAGCAGCCAAGATCGCGAGGGTGGGTACACGGAGACCCAGTACTTC
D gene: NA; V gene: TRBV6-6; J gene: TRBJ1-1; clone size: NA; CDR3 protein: CASSYSTGRSNTEAFF; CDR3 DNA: TGTGCCAGCAGTTACTCGACCGGTCGGTCGAACACTGAAGCTTTCTTT
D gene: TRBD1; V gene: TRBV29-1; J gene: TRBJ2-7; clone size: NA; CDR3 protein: CSVWTGVGEQYF; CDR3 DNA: TGCAGCGTTTGGACAGGGGTTGGGGAGCAGTACTTC